These 19 T cell receptor beta chains were sequenced from one sample in a study of cytomegalovirus exposure and HLA in healthy donors. The PCR was carried out with 60 Vbeta primers and 13 Jbeta primers. Sequencing used immunoSEQ multiplex PCR; TCRdb keeps in-frame clones, though not all of them. This table holds some 57,000 clones, about 57% found once. Sequencing was carried out using PBMCs. The source of these receptors is a human donor in good health.

The CDR3 bases are TGTGCCAGCAGCCGAGGGACAGCTAGAAACACTGAAGCTTTCTTT. The encoded protein is CASSRGTARNTEAFF. The chain is built from TRBV9 and TRBJ1-1; 7 bases agree with TRBD1. CDR1 is SGDLS, CDR2 YYNGEE, per germline. The length of the CDR3 is 15 residues. V dropped 4 bases and J dropped 2; count of bases not matched to a gene: 8. Supplemented by reference TRBV9 and TRBJ1-1, the full variable domain reads DSGVTQTPKHLITATGQRVTLRCSPRSGDLSVYWYQQSLDQGLQFLIQYYNGEERAKGNILERFSAQQFPDLHSELNLSSLELGDSALYFCASSRGTARNTEAFFGQGTRLTVV.

This clone was counted a few times. The chain couples TRBV7-9 to TRBJ2-3; TRBD2 matches 9 bases. Unmatched junction bases numbered 5, after V lost 0 bases and J lost 4 bases. This CDR3 is 16 amino acids long. From germline, CDR1 is SEHNR and CDR2 FQNEAQ (reference sequence). CDR3 region: CASSLAASGAADTQYF. The CDR3 bases are TGTGCCAGCAGCTTAGCTGCTAGCGGGGCTGCAGATACGCAGTATTTT.

The J gene is TRBJ2-3, the V gene TRBV13, with 8 bases that match TRBD1. The germline gives CDR1 PRHDT, CDR2 FYEKMQ (reference sequence). CDR3 length: 16 residues. Unmatched junction bases numbered 8, after V lost 2 bases and J lost 4 bases. The CDR3 coding sequence is TGTGCCAGCAGCTTATTAAGGACAGGGATTGCAGATACGCAGTATTTT. It translates to CASSLLRTGIADTQYF.

This chain joins TRBV6-7 and TRBJ2-1, with a weak D call TRBD2 (7 bases). TRBV6-7 is classed as an ORF, of uncertain function. The CDR3 totals 14 residues. The V gene lost 5 bases and the J gene lost 9 bases, with 17 bases spanning the gap. For the CDR3, the DNA is TGTGCCAGCAGTAAAAGGGGGGGGCAGTGTGAGCAGTTCTTC. It specifies CASSKRGGQCEQFF.

The V gene is TRBV5-1, the J gene TRBJ2-1; TRBD2 matches 8 bases. Germline lookup yields CDR1 SGHRS and CDR2 YFSETQ. CDR3 size: 14 residues. V dropped 2 bases and J dropped 8; count of bases not matched to a gene: 6. CDR3 sequence (DNA): TGCGCCAGCAGCTTCGGGGGGGGCCTTTATGAGCAGTTCTTC. This translates into CASSFGGGLYEQFF.

The chain employs TRBV9 and TRBJ1-4, with a possible D match to TRBD1 (6 bases). Germline values: CDR1 SGDLS, CDR2 YYNGEE. The V end was cut by 2 bases, the J end by 7 bases, with 12 bases between. CDR3 size: 14 residues. CDR3 coding DNA: TGTGCCAGCAGCGTTACAGGGAGCGCTGAAAAACTGTTTTTT. This translates into CASSVTGSAEKLFF.

In this sample, this clone turned up many times. This sequence joins TRBV7-9 and TRBJ1-1; D might be TRBD1 (5 bases). Germline values: CDR1 SEHNR, CDR2 FQNEAQ (reference sequence). The CDR3 length is 15 residues. The V end was cut by 6 bases, the J end by 0 bases, with 14 bases between. The CDR3, as DNA: TGTGCCAGCAGGTCTATCGACAGCATGAACACTGAAGCTTTCTTT. Protein product: CASRSIDSMNTEAFF.

Regarding this clone: This same CDR3 is encoded by further DNA sequences in the sample. The rearrangement links TRBV4-3 to TRBJ1-6, with unresolved D. The CDR3 runs 13 residues. The V end lost 2 bases, the J end lost 13 bases, and 12 bases lay between the germline ends. CDR1 is LGHNA, CDR2 YSLEER, per germline. The CDR3 DNA is TGCGCCAGCAGCCAACTCGACGGGTCGCCCCTCCACTTT. Amino acids: CASSQLDGSPLHF.

This clone has just a few counts. The chain is built from TRBV29-1 and TRBJ2-5, with 7 bases fitting TRBD2. The CDR3 loop spans 16 amino acids. The ends lost 7 bases at V and 1 base at J; junction bases unmatched: 15. Germline V lookup: CDR1 SQVTM, CDR2 ANQGSEA. CDR3 region: CSAGRAAGVAQETQYF. CDR3 bases: TGCAGCGCCGGCCGCGCGGCGGGGGTGGCCCAAGAGACCCAGTACTTC.

V usage is TRBV2 and J usage is TRBJ2-2; 7 nucleotides align to TRBD1. Germline V lookup: CDR1 SNHLY, CDR2 FYNNEI. The CDR3 is 13 residues long. J gave up 0 bases and V 8 bases, and 0 bases lay outside the gene matches. The CDR3 sequence is CASGQANTGELFF. The CDR3 bases are TGTGCCAGCGGACAGGCGAACACCGGGGAGCTGTTTTTT.

The chain has TRBV6-5 and TRBJ2-7; 7 bases are a match to TRBD1. This CDR3 has 13 amino acids. Germline V gives CDR1 MNHEY, CDR2 SVGAGI. Trimming took 4 bases from V and 4 from J; bases not matched to a gene: 4. CDR3 residues: CASSLTRGYEQYF. Written as DNA, the CDR3 is TGTGCCAGCAGTTTAACCAGGGGGTACGAGCAGTACTTC.

V and J are TRBV5-1 and TRBJ2-5; the match to TRBD2 covers 10 bases. V shed 0 bases, J shed 5 bases, and the junction held 10 bases outside the gene matches. Germline CDR1 is SGHRS and CDR2 is YFSETQ. This CDR3 is built from 17 residues. In nucleotides, the CDR3 is TGCGCCAGCAGCTTGGGTCGAGCGGGGGGGCTTCTGGAGACCCAGTACTTC. Translating it yields CASSLGRAGGLLETQYF.

The chain uses TRBV14 and TRBJ1-1, with TRBD1 matching over 8 bases. Trimming took 4 bases from V and 4 from J; bases not matched to a gene: 2. The CDR3 runs 13 residues. The germline CDR1 and CDR2 sequences are SGHDN and FVKESK. CDR3 in amino acids: CASSRTGPTEAFF. In DNA form, the CDR3 reads TGTGCCAGCAGCCGGACAGGGCCCACTGAAGCTTTCTTT.

This rearrangement joins TRBV19 to TRBJ1-5; 7 nucleotides agree with TRBD1. Trimming took 5 bases from V and 2 from J; bases not matched to a gene: 9. The CDR3 covers 16 residues. Germline CDR1 reads LNHDA; CDR2 reads SQIVND (reference sequence). The CDR3 loop is CASSRTQGTGNQPQHF. The CDR3 DNA reads as TGTGCCAGTAGTCGAACACAGGGGACGGGCAATCAGCCCCAGCATTTT. Supplemented by reference TRBV19 and TRBJ1-5, the full variable domain reads DGGITQSPKYLFRKEGQNVTLSCEQNLNHDAMYWYRQDPGQGLRLIYYSQIVNDFQKGDIAEGYSVSREKKESFPLTVTSAQKNPTAFYLCASSRTQGTGNQPQHFGDGTRLSIL.

The rearrangement links TRBV6-1 to TRBJ1-2, with TRBD1 as a possible D gene (5 bases). CDR3 length: 15 residues. Germline V lookup: CDR1 MNHNS, CDR2 SASEGT. The V and J ends lost 1 base and 4 bases respectively, with 13 bases between them. The CDR3 here is CASSEGPGYVYGYTF. The DNA for the CDR3 is TGTGCCAGCAGTGAAGGTCCAGGGTATGTCTATGGCTACACCTTC.

The chain is built from TRBV9 and TRBJ2-7; the match to TRBD2 covers 8 bases. The germline V gene has CDR1 SGDLS and CDR2 YYNGEE. The CDR3 totals 16 residues. V was clipped by 0 bases and J by 3 bases; unmatched bases: 8. The CDR3 DNA sequence: TGTGCCAGCAGCGTAGAGGGGCGGGGGGCCTTCTACGAGCAGTACTTC. The encoded protein is CASSVEGRGAFYEQYF.

This clone was observed a few times. V gene TRBV5-5 combines with J gene TRBJ1-5; 7 nucleotides align to TRBD1. The CDR3 totals 14 residues. The V gene's germline CDR1 is SGHKS and CDR2 YYEKEE (reference sequence). The V segment lost 5 bases and the J segment 3 bases; nucleotides outside the gene matches: 5. Here the CDR3 DNA reads TGTGCCAGCAGGCAGGGGGAATACAATCAGCCCCAGCATTTT. Translation: CASRQGEYNQPQHF.

The chain links TRBV5-1 to TRBJ2-2; 7 bases line up with TRBD1. With 5 bases clipped from V and 1 base from J, the junction kept 5 bases outside the gene matches. The CDR3 spans 15 residues. Germline CDR1 and CDR2: SGHRS and YFSETQ. This chain's CDR3 is CASSLRTGNTGELFF. CDR3 DNA sequence: TGCGCCAGCAGTCTTCGGACAGGGAACACCGGGGAGCTGTTTTTT.

The chain has TRBV6-5 and TRBJ2-1; 16 positions match TRBD2. J lost 15 bases, V lost 2 bases, and 10 bases had no gene match. Germline CDR1 and CDR2: MNHEY and SVGAGI. CDR3 length: 16 amino acids. The CDR3 DNA follows: TGTGCCAGCAGTTACCGGGGACTAGCGGGGGGGCCCGTCTGGTTCTTC. It encodes CASSYRGLAGGPVWFF.